Sequencing of this T cell receptor beta chain was carried out in a study of early T cells in non-severe SARS-CoV-2 infection. Study details: From unsorted whole blood, bulk RNA was sequenced, and the chains remained unpaired.

Per germline, CDR1 SGHNT and CDR2 YYREEE (reference sequence). The CDR3 contains 12 residues. V was cut by 4 bases and J by 7 bases, with 9 bases left in between. This clonotype showed up just once. TCRdb re-called the 5' RACE reads with MiXCR, one entry per CDR3 protein. The data hold roughly 70,000 distinct CDR3 sequences, with around 20% observed a single time. This chain joins TRBV5-4 and TRBJ2-1; no clear D. The receptor's source is an adult who was a healthcare worker with PCR-confirmed SARS-CoV-2 infection or an uninfected control (not recorded which). The input for sequencing was whole blood, taken at baseline. CDR3 sequence: CASSHRVNEQFF. The CDR3 nucleotides read TGTGCCAGCAGCCATCGAGTAAATGAGCAGTTCTTC.